This T cell receptor (beta chain) was profiled in a study of technical replicates of blood from several donors. The protocol was immunoSEQ multiplex PCR, while the TCRdb copy is restricted to in-frame clones and leaves out a portion. The sample has 45,000 to 60,000 clones; about 96% are singletons. Trimming removed 0 bases at V and 0 bases at J, with 18 bases between. The CDR3 totals 17 residues. CDR1 GTSNPN and CDR2 SVGIG come from the germline V gene (reference sequence). This clonotype was obtained from a human donor in good health. This chain joins TRBV30 and TRBJ2-7; TRBD1 is a possible D gene (5 bases). Input material: T cells isolated from PBMCs. The CDR3: CAWSVPTWAGISYEQYF. CDR3 sequence (DNA): TGTGCCTGGAGTGTACCGACGTGGGCAGGGATCTCCTACGAGCAGTACTTC.